One and the same sample provided the 9 T cell receptor beta chains below, sequenced in a study of shared T cell receptors in the human thymus. The table came from immunoSEQ multiplex PCR; TCRdb's copy has only in-frame clones and leaves some out. The sample gives about 710,000 clones, approximately 87% of which show up once; 0.0094% is in the top ten. The same data also went into a second study, on human thymus T cells.

The sample was thymocytes. Source of these receptors: a boy in the first two years of life with a congenital heart defect.

The genes are TRBV5-1 and TRBJ2-3; 16 positions agree with TRBD2. Germline CDR1 reads SGHRS; CDR2 reads YFSETQ. V lost 1 base and J lost 2; bases outside the gene matches: 4. The CDR3 runs to 18 residues. CDR3 amino acids: CASSLRGLAGGHTDTQYF. CDR3 nucleotide sequence: TGCGCCAGCAGCTTGCGGGGACTAGCGGGGGGGCACACAGATACGCAGTATTTT.

The chain links TRBV4-3 to TRBJ2-1; weak D call: TRBD1 (5 bases). The CDR3 extends over 15 amino acids. The germline gives CDR1 LGHNA, CDR2 YSLEER. Trimming removed 1 base from V and 2 bases from J, with 9 bases in between. For the CDR3, the DNA is TGCGCCAGCAGCCAAGGACAGCCGGCCTACAATGAGCAGTTCTTC. Its protein is CASSQGQPAYNEQFF.

This rearrangement joins TRBV14 to TRBJ2-7; a weak D match, TRBD1 (6 bases). CDR1 and CDR2 from the germline V gene are SGHDN and FVKESK. V lost 0 bases to trimming and J lost 3 bases, with 15 bases between them. This CDR3 is 16 amino acids long. DNA of the CDR3: TGTGCCAGCAGCCAAGATTACAGGGTAGATCTCTACGAGCAGTACTTC. Translating gives CASSQDYRVDLYEQYF.

This clone was seen just once. The chain combines TRBV4-3 with TRBJ2-1; TRBD2 aligns across 14 bases. There are 17 residues in the CDR3. Germline assignment: CDR1 LGHNA and CDR2 YSLEER. V gave up 1 base and J gave up 8 bases; unmatched junction bases: 7. CDR3 amino acids: CASSQGLAGGPLHEQFF. The CDR3 DNA follows: TGCGCCAGCAGCCAAGGACTAGCGGGAGGGCCTCTACATGAGCAGTTCTTC.

This clone was observed a handful of times. The J gene is TRBJ2-1, the V gene TRBV5-4; 10 bases are a match to TRBD1. Germline values: CDR1 SGHNT, CDR2 YYREEE (reference sequence). This CDR3 spans 16 amino acids. The V gene end was trimmed by 1 base and the J gene end by 5 bases; junction bases not matched to a gene: 6. CDR3 in DNA: TGTGCCAGCAGCTTGTGGGACAGGGGTAAGCACAATGAGCAGTTCTTC. Protein product: CASSLWDRGKHNEQFF.

About this clone itself: In the same sample, other DNA sequences code for this CDR3. The chain links TRBV19 to TRBJ2-1; possibly TRBD1 for D (6 bases). The CDR3 is 14 residues long. The V gene's germline CDR1 is LNHDA and CDR2 SQIVND (reference sequence). The ends were cut back, 3 bases at V and 2 bases at J, with 8 bases in the middle. CDR3 residues: CASSMTGTYNEQFF. For the CDR3, the DNA is TGTGCCAGTAGTATGACAGGAACCTACAATGAGCAGTTCTTC.

J is TRBJ1-1 and V is TRBV2; D call uncertain. The germline gives CDR1 SNHLY, CDR2 FYNNEI. The length of the CDR3 is 15 residues. The V gene lost 3 bases and the J gene lost 1 base, with 12 bases spanning the gap. The CDR3 here is CASSDVRGKNTEAFF. The CDR3 region has the DNA TGTGCCAGCAGTGACGTGCGGGGAAAGAACACTGAAGCTTTCTTT.

This chain connects TRBV28 to TRBJ2-2, with TRBD2 identical over 7 bases. The CDR3 runs 15 residues. V was pared by 7 bases and J by 4 bases, with 9 bases of the junction left unmatched. Germline V gene sequence: CDR1 MDHEN, CDR2 SYDVKM. CDR3 sequence reads: CASTLGGRPTGELFF. The CDR3 coding sequence is TGTGCCAGCACCCTCGGGGGGAGACCCACCGGGGAGCTGTTTTTT.

The sample holds one count of this clone. The chain carries TRBV12-5 and TRBJ1-2; 10 bases match TRBD1. The ends lost 1 base at V and 2 bases at J; junction bases unmatched: 16. CDR1 LGHNT and CDR2 FRNRAP come from the germline V gene. CDR3 length equals 20 residues. This chain's CDR3 is CASGLATPGTGVSGNYGYTF. In nucleotides, the CDR3 is TGTGCTAGTGGTTTGGCAACGCCCGGGACAGGGGTATCTGGGAACTATGGCTACACCTTC. The whole variable domain, filled in from reference TRBV12-5 and TRBJ1-2, reads DARVTQTPRHKVTEMGQEVTMRCQPILGHNTVFWYRQTMMQGLELLAYFRNRAPLDDSGMPKDRFSAEMPDATLATLKIQPSEPRDSAVYFCASGLATPGTGVSGNYGYTFGSGTRLTVV.